The 18 T cell receptor beta chains reported below all come from one sample, sequenced in a study of spatial heterogeneity in lung cancer. MiXCR, run by TCRdb on the 5' RACE reads, gives a single entry per CDR3 protein. Here the sample spans 40,000 to 45,000 distinct CDR3 sequences, roughly an eighth being singletons. Indicated time point: sample taken at primary tumor resection. Sequenced here: PBMCs, sampled at surgery. The source is a male donor with early-stage non-small cell lung cancer.

This clonotype was detected only a few times. J is TRBJ2-7 and V is TRBV14; the D gene is possibly TRBD1 (5 bases). Germline-derived CDR1 and CDR2 are SGHDN and FVKESK. This CDR3 has 14 amino acids. V was trimmed by 2 bases and J by 5 bases, leaving 13 bases between them. CDR3 sequence: CASSQRRDKDEQYF. The CDR3 region has the DNA TGTGCCAGCAGCCAACGCAGGGATAAAGACGAGCAGTACTTC.

V and J are TRBV7-9 and TRBJ2-7; perhaps TRBD2 as D (6 bases). Germline loops: CDR1 SEHNR, CDR2 FQNEAQ (reference sequence). Trimming left V 11 bases short and J 0 bases short, with 11 bases between. The CDR3 spans 12 residues. The CDR3 sequence is CAGRRDSYEQYF. Here the CDR3 DNA reads TGTGCCGGGCGGCGGGACTCCTACGAGCAGTACTTC.

This clonotype has at least ten counts. CDR3 sequence: CASSFMENSNQPQHF. The CDR3 bases are TGTGCCAGCAGTTTCATGGAAAATAGCAATCAGCCCCAGCATTTT. This chain connects TRBV28 to TRBJ1-5, with unresolved D. The V gene lost 3 bases and the J gene lost 0 bases, with 9 bases spanning the gap. This CDR3 is built from 15 residues. Germline lookup yields CDR1 MDHEN and CDR2 SYDVKM.

This clonotype was seen a few times. J is TRBJ2-1 and V is TRBV5-5; D is unclear. The length of the CDR3 is 15 residues. From germline, CDR1 is SGHKS and CDR2 YYEKEE (reference sequence). V dropped 4 bases and J dropped 0 bases, with 11 bases sitting between them. CDR3 bases: TGTGCCAGCAGCCTATTGAGTAGCTCCTACAATGAGCAGTTCTTC. Protein product: CASSLLSSSYNEQFF.

The J gene is TRBJ2-3, the V gene TRBV5-1, with D unresolved. The CDR3 contains 16 residues. Germline V lookup: CDR1 SGHRS, CDR2 YFSETQ. V lost 0 bases to trimming and J lost 0 bases, with 11 bases between them. The CDR3 reads CASSLGAWISTDTQYF. CDR3 nucleotide sequence: TGCGCCAGCAGCTTGGGAGCTTGGATAAGCACAGATACGCAGTATTTT.

In its sample, this clonotype is medium-sized. The chain employs TRBV5-5 and TRBJ2-7, with 8 bases fitting TRBD2. The CDR3 is made up of 15 amino acids. Trimming took 0 bases from V and 2 from J; bases not matched to a gene: 4. From germline, CDR1 is SGHKS and CDR2 YYEKEE (reference sequence). CDR3 in DNA: TGTGCCAGCAGCTTGGGAGCGGGAGTCGCCTACGAGCAGTACTTC. It specifies CASSLGAGVAYEQYF. The entire variable domain, with the rest obtained from reference TRBV5-5 and TRBJ2-7, is as follows: DAGVTQSPTHLIKTRGQQVTLRCSPISGHKSVSWYQQVLGQGPQFIFQYYEKEERGRGNFPDRFSARQFPNYSSELNVNALLLGDSALYLCASSLGAGVAYEQYFGPGTRLTVT.

In this sample, this clonotype turned up many times. The V and J genes are TRBV28 and TRBJ2-7; 10 nucleotides align to TRBD2. The CDR3 is made up of 16 amino acids. Looked up from germline, CDR1 is MDHEN and CDR2 is SYDVKM. The V gene end was trimmed by 2 bases and the J gene end by 5 bases; junction bases not matched to a gene: 9. The CDR3 sequence: CASSLNPSGSQDEQYF. CDR3 sequence (DNA): TGTGCCAGCAGTTTAAACCCTAGCGGGAGTCAGGACGAGCAGTACTTC.

V usage is TRBV5-8 and J usage is TRBJ2-5; TRBD1 is a possible D gene (5 bases). Germline-derived CDR1 and CDR2 are SGHTS and YDEGEE. This CDR3 comprises 14 residues. The V gene lost 1 base and the J gene lost 5 bases, with 12 bases spanning the gap. This CDR3 reads CASSLHTGRETQYF. CDR3 nucleotide sequence: TGTGCCAGCAGCTTGCATACAGGCCGGGAGACCCAGTACTTC.

This clonotype was counted a few times. The gene calls are TRBV11-2 and TRBJ1-4; no reliable D call. V was shortened by 0 bases and J by 8 bases, with 10 bases between the two germline ends. Germline V gene lookup returns CDR1 SGHAT and CDR2 FQNNGV. This CDR3 is built from 14 residues. The CDR3 nucleotides read TGTGCCAGCAGCTTAGATCGTGTAGGGGAAAAACTGTTTTTT. Translated, it gives CASSLDRVGEKLFF.

This chain connects TRBV29-1 to TRBJ2-5, with a weak D call TRBD2 (6 bases). The germline V gene has CDR1 SQVTM and CDR2 ANQGSEA. The CDR3 has 13 amino acids. Trimming stripped 3 bases from V and 4 bases from J, with 12 bases between. CDR3: CSVERVGGETQYF. As DNA, the CDR3 is TGCAGCGTTGAGCGTGTCGGGGGAGAGACCCAGTACTTC.

The CDR3, as DNA: TGCAGCGTTCGGGACAGTCTTGTTTTCTCTGGGGCCAACGTCCTGACTTTC. This gives the protein CSVRDSLVFSGANVLTF. The chain recombines TRBV29-1 with TRBJ2-6, with 7 bases identical to TRBD1. Trimming took 5 bases from V and 0 from J; bases not matched to a gene: 10. Per germline, CDR1 SQVTM and CDR2 ANQGSEA. The CDR3 is made up of 17 amino acids.

This clonotype was picked up a small number of times. The chain couples TRBV19 to TRBJ1-4; D not certain. The CDR3 covers 14 residues. The ends were cut back, 8 bases at V and 2 bases at J, with 12 bases in the middle. The germline CDR1 and CDR2 sequences are LNHDA and SQIVND (reference sequence). The CDR3, as DNA: TGTGCCAGTGCCCCGGGCGGTACTAATGAAAAACTGTTTTTT. Protein sequence: CASAPGGTNEKLFF. The full variable domain, completed using reference TRBV19 and TRBJ1-4, is DGGITQSPKYLFRKEGQNVTLSCEQNLNHDAMYWYRQDPGQGLRLIYYSQIVNDFQKGDIAEGYSVSREKKESFPLTVTSAQKNPTAFYLCASAPGGTNEKLFFGSGTQLSVL.

This clonotype was picked up a small number of times. V usage is TRBV2 and J usage is TRBJ1-2; D gene unclear. Germline assignment: CDR1 SNHLY and CDR2 FYNNEI. V was shortened by 2 bases and J by 8 bases, with 12 bases between the two germline ends. The CDR3 has 13 residues. This chain's CDR3 is CASSESAWGGYTF. The CDR3 region has the DNA TGTGCCAGCAGTGAAAGTGCGTGGGGAGGCTACACCTTC.

In its sample, this clonotype was seen a few times. This sequence joins TRBV20-1 and TRBJ2-5; 14 nucleotides agree with TRBD2. The CDR3 length is 15 residues. V shed 3 bases, J shed 1 base, and the junction held 1 base outside the gene matches. Looked up from germline, CDR1 is DFQATT and CDR2 is SNEGSKA (reference sequence). CDR3 protein: CSARGTSGSQETQYF. The CDR3 DNA reads as TGCAGTGCTAGGGGGACTAGCGGGAGCCAAGAGACCCAGTACTTC.

The chain has TRBV16 and TRBJ2-2; D unclear. This CDR3 comprises 13 residues. V lost 2 bases and J 6 bases, leaving 7 bases between the germline ends. Germline V gives CDR1 KGHSY, CDR2 FQNENV. For the CDR3, the DNA is TGTGCCAGCAGCCAAGGACCCCCCGGGGAGCTGTTTTTT. Its protein is CASSQGPPGELFF.

This rearrangement joins TRBV27 to TRBJ2-2, with a tentative D call TRBD1 (5 bases). There are 15 residues in the CDR3. V was shortened by 3 bases and J by 1 base, with 9 bases between the two germline ends. Germline CDR1 MNHEY, CDR2 SMNVEV (reference sequence). Here the CDR3 DNA reads TGTGCCAGCAGTTTTTCCACAGGGAACACCGGGGAGCTGTTTTTT. It translates to CASSFSTGNTGELFF.

CDR3 residues: CASSTFGVSTEAFF. The DNA for the CDR3 is TGTGCCAGCAGTACTTTTGGGGTGAGCACTGAAGCTTTCTTT. This chain uses TRBV12-3 or TRBV12-4 with TRBJ1-1; D remains unclear. There are 14 residues in the CDR3. V lost 5 bases, J lost 4 bases, and 14 bases lay in between.

This clonotype was seen a few times. This rearrangement joins TRBV10-3 to TRBJ1-2; 10 bases align to TRBD1. The CDR3 length is 16 residues. Germline lookup yields CDR1 ENHRY and CDR2 SYGVKD. Trimming took 5 bases from V and 3 from J; bases not matched to a gene: 9. CDR3 DNA sequence: TGTGCCATCAGTTCACCTACCGGGACAGGGGACTATGGCTACACCTTC. Protein product: CAISSPTGTGDYGYTF.